Listed below are T cell receptor beta chains from one sample, sequenced in a study of siplizumab effects on memory and regulatory T cells. The table came from immunoSEQ multiplex PCR; TCRdb's copy has only in-frame clones and leaves some out. The sample consists of some 46,000 clones, over 90% of them appearing once. What was sequenced was CD8+ T cells sorted from blood. The origin of the receptors is a human donor in good health. Both conserved end residues are part of each CDR3. Clone size is given for some rows only: seen once, a few or many times, or a class if the clone is expanded.

clone_size v_call cdr3_aa
- TRBV19 CASSISDYKNEQFF
- TRBV7-9 CASSLPTDYEQYF
- TRBV27 CASSFVTSVSSYNEQFF
- TRBV5-5 CASSLALVAAYNEQFF
- TRBV27 CASSASGSITYNEQFF
once TRBV5-6 CASSFGGLAEAFF
- TRBV6-5 CASSDGTASEAFF
- TRBV2 CATILFGLGYEQYF
- TRBV18 CASSPRSALSSGDNEQFF
- TRBV19 CASTPWGGGYNEQFF
- TRBV7-6 CASSLAPQGTEAFF
- TRBV20-1 CSAQGGTTF
- TRBV16 CASSPEDRYEQYF
once TRBV4-1 CASSQAPALSSYNEQFF
- TRBV10-3 CATLIDGSYNEQFF
once TRBV27 CASSSGSSQPQHF
- TRBV11-2 CASSLPAGVRSEQFF
- TRBV7-8 CASSLGLRETQYF
few TRBV28 CASSLTLTQGEEQYF
- TRBV10-3 CAISYRDIDADTQYF
once TRBV19 CATTPGTGVQQYF
- TRBV10-3 CAIRTGTSGRDEQFF
- TRBV27 CASSLSIMSSYNSPLHF
- TRBV14 CASSPNHPNEQFF
- TRBV29-1 CSVEVRPSPITSYGYTF
- TRBV29-1 CSAAPSSYNEQFF
once TRBV10-3 CAIEVGGTSTDTQYF